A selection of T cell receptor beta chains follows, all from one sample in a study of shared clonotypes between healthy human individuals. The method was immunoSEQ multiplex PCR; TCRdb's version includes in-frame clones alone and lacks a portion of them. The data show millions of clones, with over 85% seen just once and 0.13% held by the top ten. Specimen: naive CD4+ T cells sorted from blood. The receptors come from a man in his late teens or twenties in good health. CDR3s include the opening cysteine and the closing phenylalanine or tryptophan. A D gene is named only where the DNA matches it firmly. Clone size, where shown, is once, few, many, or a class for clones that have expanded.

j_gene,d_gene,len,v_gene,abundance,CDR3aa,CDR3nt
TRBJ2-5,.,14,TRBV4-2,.,CASSQDRLQETQYF,TGTGCCAGCAGCCAAGATCGCCTACAAGAGACCCAGTACTTC
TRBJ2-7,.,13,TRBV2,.,CASSRNGAYEQYF,TGTGCCAGCAGCCGGAACGGAGCCTACGAGCAGTACTTC
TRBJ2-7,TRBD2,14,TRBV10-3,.,CATGLAGSSYEQYF,TGTGCCACGGGACTAGCGGGGAGCTCCTACGAGCAGTACTTC
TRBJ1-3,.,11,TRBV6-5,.,CATWVGNTIYF,TGTGCCACGTGGGTGGGAAACACCATATATTTT
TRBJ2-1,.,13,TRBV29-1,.,CSVERISYNEQFF,TGCAGCGTGGAAAGGATCTCCTACAATGAGCAGTTCTTC
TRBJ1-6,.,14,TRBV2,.,CASSREASNSPLHF,TGTGCCAGCAGCAGGGAGGCCTCAAATTCACCCCTCCACTTT
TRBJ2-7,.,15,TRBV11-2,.,CASTDTGTVSYEQYF,TGTGCCAGCACCGACACCGGGACCGTTTCCTACGAGCAGTACTTC
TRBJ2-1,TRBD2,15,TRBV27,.,CASRSTGTNHNEQFF,TGTGCCAGCAGATCTACCGGGACTAACCACAATGAGCAGTTCTTC
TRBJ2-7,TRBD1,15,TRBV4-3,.,CASSQDYNRGSEQYF,TGCGCCAGCAGCCAAGATTATAACAGGGGATCCGAGCAGTACTTC
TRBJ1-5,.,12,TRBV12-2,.,CASFQGGQPQHF,TGTGCAAGTTTTCAGGGCGGTCAGCCCCAGCATTTT
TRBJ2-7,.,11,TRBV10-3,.,CAISESLGWHF,TGTGCCATCAGTGAGTCGTTAGGGTGGCACTTC
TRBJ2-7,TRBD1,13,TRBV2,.,CASNRQGEHEQYF,TGTGCCAGCAACCGACAGGGTGAGCACGAGCAGTACTTC
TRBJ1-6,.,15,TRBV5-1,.,CASSLLGIWNSPLHF,TGCGCCAGCAGCCTATTAGGGATCTGGAATTCACCCCTCCACTTT
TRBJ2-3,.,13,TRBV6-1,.,CANPPGATDTQYF,TGTGCCAACCCTCCGGGGGCTACAGATACGCAGTATTTT
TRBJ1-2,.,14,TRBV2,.,CASSVAGEHYGYTF,TGTGCCAGCAGTGTGGCAGGGGAACACTATGGCTACACCTTC
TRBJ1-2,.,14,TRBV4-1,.,CASSQATGFYGYTF,TGCGCCAGCAGCCAGGCTACAGGCTTCTATGGCTACACCTTC
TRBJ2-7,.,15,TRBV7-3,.,CASSPQRDSSYEQYF,TGTGCCAGCAGCCCTCAGCGGGACAGCTCCTACGAGCAGTACTTC
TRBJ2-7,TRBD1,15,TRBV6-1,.,CASSEFGTVGYEQYF,TGTGCCAGCAGTGAATTCGGGACAGTCGGCTACGAGCAGTACTTC
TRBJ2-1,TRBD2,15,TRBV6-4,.,CASSPRRGGSNEQFF,TGTGCCAGCAGCCCCCGGCGGGGCGGGAGTAATGAGCAGTTCTTC
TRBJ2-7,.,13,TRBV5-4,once,CASSLKSGYEQYF,TGTGCCAGCAGCCTAAAATCAGGGTACGAGCAGTACTTC
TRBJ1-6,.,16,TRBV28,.,CASSFLSRGNNSPLHF,TGTGCCAGCAGTTTTTTATCCAGGGGCAATAATTCACCCCTCCACTTT
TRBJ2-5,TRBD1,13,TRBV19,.,CASSPRDRGHQYF,TGTGCCAGTAGCCCCCGGGACAGGGGCCACCAGTACTTC
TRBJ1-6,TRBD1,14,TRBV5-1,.,CASSLGDRDSPLHF,TGCGCCAGCAGCTTGGGGGACAGGGATTCACCCCTCCACTTT
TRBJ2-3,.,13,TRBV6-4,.,CASSDDAGRTQYF,TGTGCCAGCAGTGATGACGCGGGGAGGACGCAGTATTTT
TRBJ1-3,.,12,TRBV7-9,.,CALPLSGNTIYF,TGTGCCCTCCCCCTCTCTGGAAACACCATATATTTT
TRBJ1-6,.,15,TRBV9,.,CASSLRDQSRSPLHF,TGTGCCAGCAGCCTTCGAGACCAAAGTCGTTCACCCCTCCACTTT
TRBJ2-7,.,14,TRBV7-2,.,CASSLQGRSYEQYF,TGTGCCAGCAGCTTACAGGGCAGGTCCTACGAGCAGTACTTC
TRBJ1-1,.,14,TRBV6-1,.,CASRILRRDTEAFF,TGTGCCAGCAGAATACTCCGGCGTGACACTGAAGCTTTCTTT